Presented here are 23 T cell receptor beta chains from one specimen sequenced in a study of T cell responses to AZD1222 COVID-19 vaccine. The repertoire was sequenced with immunoSEQ multiplex PCR; TCRdb's copy has only in-frame clones and lacks some. The sample has 120,000 or so clones; approximately 90% are singletons. Sequencing used peripheral blood, obtained 28 days after the second AZD1222 dose. The receptors here all came from an adult who received the AZD1222 COVID-19 vaccine.

The chain is built from TRBV6-5 and TRBJ2-1, with 8 bases fitting TRBD2. Trimming took 2 bases from V and 5 from J; bases not matched to a gene: 5. The CDR3 is made up of 15 amino acids. CDR1 MNHEY and CDR2 SVGAGI come from the germline V gene. The CDR3 DNA reads TGTGCCAGCAGTTACACTCGCGGGAGGAACAATGAGCAGTTCTTC. Its translation: CASSYTRGRNNEQFF.

V is TRBV6-5 and J is TRBJ1-1; D call uncertain. The germline gives CDR1 MNHEY, CDR2 SVGAGI. This CDR3 has 13 residues. V lost 5 bases and J lost 3, with 10 bases in between. Here the CDR3 DNA reads TGTGCCAGCAGTCCCCTCGGGGACACTGAAGCTTTCTTT. As protein: CASSPLGDTEAFF.

The chain links TRBV9 to TRBJ1-4; D is possibly TRBD1 (5 bases). V lost 0 bases, J lost 0 bases, and 15 bases lay in between. Germline V lookup: CDR1 SGDLS, CDR2 YYNGEE. The CDR3 length is 18 residues. CDR3 residues: CASSVGLIKDTTNEKLFF. CDR3 in DNA: TGTGCCAGCAGCGTAGGATTGATAAAGGACACAACTAATGAAAAACTGTTTTTT.

The V call is TRBV20-1, the J call TRBJ1-2; possibly TRBD1 for D (5 bases). The CDR3 has 11 amino acids. Germline CDR1 DFQATT, CDR2 SNEGSKA (reference sequence). V was clipped by 0 bases and J by 8 bases, with 7 bases between them. The CDR3 DNA reads TGCAGTGCTAGAGATGGGGGAGGCTACACCTTC. Its protein is CSARDGGGYTF.

This clone was counted a single time. The chain carries TRBV19 and TRBJ2-3, with 16 bases aligning to TRBD2. Germline assignment: CDR1 LNHDA and CDR2 SQIVND (reference sequence). J gave up 0 bases and V 6 bases, and 6 bases lay outside the gene matches. The CDR3 is 18 residues long. CDR3 residues: CASSRGLAGGFSTDTQYF. Written as DNA, the CDR3 is TGTGCCAGTAGCCGGGGACTAGCGGGGGGGTTTAGCACAGATACGCAGTATTTT.

The chain couples TRBV7-9 to TRBJ2-1; 10 nucleotides agree with TRBD2. V dropped 5 bases and J dropped 4; count of bases not matched to a gene: 8. CDR3 length: 16 amino acids. Per the germline V gene, CDR1 is SEHNR and CDR2 is FQNEAQ (reference sequence). CDR3 protein: CASSDRAGGRYNEQFF. The CDR3, as DNA: TGTGCCAGCAGCGACCGAGCGGGGGGGCGTTACAATGAGCAGTTCTTC.

This chain links TRBV5-1 with TRBJ2-5, with D perhaps TRBD2 (5 bases). The CDR3 loop spans 17 amino acids. V gave up 0 bases and J gave up 4 bases, with 19 bases separating them. Germline lookup yields CDR1 SGHRS and CDR2 YFSETQ. The CDR3: CASSLGLSASVGETQYF. CDR3 bases: TGCGCCAGCAGCTTGGGTCTTAGCGCGAGTGTGGGAGAGACCCAGTACTTC.

The chain joins TRBV27 to TRBJ1-1, with D perhaps matching TRBD1 (6 bases). V lost 4 bases and J 0 bases, leaving 18 bases between the germline ends. Germline assignment: CDR1 MNHEY and CDR2 SMNVEV (reference sequence). CDR3 size: 17 residues. The CDR3 DNA reads as TGTGCCAGCAGTTCGGGCTTGGGGGGCGGATTGAACACTGAAGCTTTCTTT. Its translation is CASSSGLGGGLNTEAFF.

The chain recombines TRBV6-2 or TRBV6-3 with TRBJ2-3; D perhaps matches TRBD1 (5 bases). Germline V CDR1 and CDR2: MNHEY, SVGEGT. This CDR3 has 15 amino acids. V was pared by 1 base and J by 1 base, with 9 bases between. CDR3 sequence (DNA): TGTGCCAGCAGTTACTGGGGCAGGGGCACAGATACGCAGTATTTT. Translation: CASSYWGRGTDTQYF.

The V and J genes are TRBV15 and TRBJ2-7, with D perhaps assigned TRBD1 or TRBD2 (5 bases each). CDR1 and CDR2 (germline): LNHNV, YYDKDF (reference sequence). Trimming removed 5 bases at V and 0 bases at J, with 14 bases between. The length of the CDR3 is 15 residues. The CDR3 here is CATSRQRGGSYEQYF. The CDR3, as DNA: TGTGCCACCAGCCGTCAACGTGGGGGCTCCTACGAGCAGTACTTC.

The chain uses TRBV28 and TRBJ2-7; D is unresolved. Germline V gives CDR1 MDHEN, CDR2 SYDVKM. The ends were cut back, 3 bases at V and 7 bases at J, with 13 bases in the middle. The CDR3 is made up of 13 amino acids. This CDR3 reads CASSFPPVGEQYF. The CDR3, as DNA: TGTGCCAGCAGTTTCCCCCCCGTGGGGGAGCAGTACTTC.

This clone was seen once. The rearrangement links TRBV30 to TRBJ2-3, with TRBD2 identical over 7 bases. V dropped 2 bases and J dropped 2; count of bases not matched to a gene: 7. Germline V gene data show CDR1 as GTSNPN and CDR2 as SVGIG (reference sequence). The CDR3 extends over 15 amino acids. The CDR3 sequence: CAWSFLRGITDTQYF. The CDR3 DNA sequence: TGTGCCTGGAGTTTCTTGCGGGGGATCACAGATACGCAGTATTTT.

V is TRBV18 and J is TRBJ1-5; D remains ambiguous. V was cut by 3 bases and J by 9 bases, with 12 bases left in between. The CDR3 spans 13 residues. Germline CDR1 is KGHSH and CDR2 is LQKENI. CDR3 DNA: TGTGCCAGCTCACCCTTCGAAGGAGGGCCCCAGCATTTT. It specifies CASSPFEGGPQHF.

The V call is TRBV3-1 (or the pseudogene TRBV3-2), the J call TRBJ2-7; no firm D call. Germline CDR1 reads LGHDT; CDR2 reads YNNKEL (reference sequence). The V gene lost 0 bases and the J gene lost 0 bases, with 12 bases spanning the gap. The CDR3 extends over 16 amino acids. DNA for the CDR3: TGTGCCAGCAGCCAAGATCGGCACCGAACCTCCTACGAGCAGTACTTC. The encoded protein is CASSQDRHRTSYEQYF.

The chain carries TRBV9 and TRBJ2-7, with 9 bases identical to TRBD1. Germline lookup yields CDR1 SGDLS and CDR2 YYNGEE. The CDR3 has 17 amino acids. The junction had 13 bases not matched to a gene; V was cut back by 3 bases and J by 3 bases. DNA for the CDR3: TGTGCCAGCAGCGGATCGCTGACGGGACAGGGACTCTACGAGCAGTACTTC. Residues: CASSGSLTGQGLYEQYF.

The genes are TRBV28 and TRBJ2-7; 10 nucleotides line up with TRBD2. Germline CDR1 reads MDHEN; CDR2 reads SYDVKM. The CDR3 has 18 amino acids. The V segment lost 4 bases and the J segment 2 bases; nucleotides outside the gene matches: 14. CDR3 residues: CASSSPFTPSGSPYEQYF. The DNA for the CDR3 is TGTGCCAGCAGTTCACCTTTCACGCCTAGCGGGAGCCCCTACGAGCAGTACTTC.

The J gene is TRBJ2-1, the V gene TRBV11-3; 11 nucleotides line up with TRBD2. Looked up from germline, CDR1 is SGHNT and CDR2 is YENEEA. J gave up 7 bases and V 4 bases, and 9 bases lay outside the gene matches. This CDR3 region has 16 residues. The CDR3 sequence: CASSWDSGRARNEQFF. CDR3 coding DNA: TGTGCCAGCAGCTGGGATAGCGGGAGGGCCCGAAATGAGCAGTTCTTC.

The chain joins TRBV18 to TRBJ1-2, with 9 bases lining up with TRBD1. The CDR3 has 13 residues. Germline values: CDR1 KGHSH, CDR2 LQKENI. The V gene end was trimmed by 3 bases and the J gene end by 8 bases; junction bases not matched to a gene: 4. The CDR3 nucleotides are TGTGCCAGCTCACCTGACAGGGGGACAGGCTACACCTTC. This sequence encodes CASSPDRGTGYTF. The full variable domain, completed using reference TRBV18 and TRBJ1-2, is NAGVMQNPRHLVRRRGQEARLRCSPMKGHSHVYWYRQLPEEGLKFMVYLQKENIIDESGMPKERFSAEFPKEGPSILRIQQVVRGDSAAYFCASSPDRGTGYTFGSGTRLTVV.

The chain recombines TRBV5-6 with TRBJ1-2, with 8 bases fitting TRBD1. The V gene end was trimmed by 1 base and the J gene end by 7 bases; junction bases not matched to a gene: 9. The CDR3 covers 15 residues. CDR1 is SGHDT, CDR2 YYEEEE, per germline. CDR3 region: CASSLSGQGRGGYTF. CDR3 DNA: TGTGCCAGCAGCTTGAGCGGACAGGGAAGAGGTGGCTACACCTTC.

For this clone: At one end, the junction sequence differs from germline, possibly due to a read error. The V call is TRBV7-7, the J call TRBJ2-5; 8 bases map to TRBD1. Germline CDR1 reads SSHAT; CDR2 reads FNYEAQ (reference sequence). CDR3 length equals 16 residues. In DNA form, the CDR3 reads TGTGCTAGCAGCCACGGCCCCAGGGGGCCTCAAGAGACCCAGTACTTC. It specifies CASSHGPRGPQETQYF.

This chain uses TRBV6-2 or TRBV6-3 with TRBJ1-5, with TRBD1 as a possible D gene (6 bases). The CDR3 length is 17 residues. V was trimmed by 5 bases and J by 4 bases, leaving 21 bases between them. CDR1 and CDR2 (germline): MNHEY, SVGEGT. As DNA, the CDR3 is TGTGCCAGCAGTCACCGACAGGCAAATACAGGAAATCAGCCCCAGCATTTT. Translating gives CASSHRQANTGNQPQHF.

The table lists this clone with a few counts. The chain links TRBV9 to TRBJ1-3; maybe TRBD1 (5 bases). Germline CDR1 reads SGDLS; CDR2 reads YYNGEE. The CDR3 totals 14 residues. Trimming stripped 1 base from V and 4 bases from J, with 9 bases between. CDR3 DNA sequence: TGTGCCAGCAGCGTAACGGGGACGGGAAACACCATATATTTT. Protein product: CASSVTGTGNTIYF. The full variable domain, with the rest looked up from reference TRBV9 and TRBJ1-3, is DSGVTQTPKHLITATGQRVTLRCSPRSGDLSVYWYQQSLDQGLQFLIQYYNGEERAKGNILERFSAQQFPDLHSELNLSSLELGDSALYFCASSVTGTGNTIYFGEGSWLTVV.

V and J are TRBV28 and TRBJ1-3; maybe TRBD1 (6 bases). The CDR3 consists of 14 residues. The germline V gene encodes CDR1 MDHEN and CDR2 SYDVKM. V lost 3 bases, J lost 4 bases, and 10 bases lay in between. CDR3 nucleotide sequence: TGTGCCAGCAGTTTTACAGGGAGAGGAAACACCATATATTTT. It encodes CASSFTGRGNTIYF.